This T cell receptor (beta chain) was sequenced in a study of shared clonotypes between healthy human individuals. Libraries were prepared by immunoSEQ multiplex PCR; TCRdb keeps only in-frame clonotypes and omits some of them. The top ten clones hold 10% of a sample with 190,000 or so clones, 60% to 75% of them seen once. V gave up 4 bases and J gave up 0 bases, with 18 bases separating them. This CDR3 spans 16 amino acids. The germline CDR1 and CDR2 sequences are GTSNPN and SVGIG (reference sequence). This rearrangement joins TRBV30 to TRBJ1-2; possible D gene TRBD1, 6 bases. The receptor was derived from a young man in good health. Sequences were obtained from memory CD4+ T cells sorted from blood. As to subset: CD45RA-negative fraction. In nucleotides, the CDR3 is TGTGCCTGGAATAATCAACGGACAGCTTCTAACTATGGCTACACCTTC. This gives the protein CAWNNQRTASNYGYTF.